The source of this T cell receptor beta chain is a study of vaccination effects on CD4 cells after COVID-19. Findings of the study overall: Pronounced clonal contraction occurred in clones induced by infection and by vaccine late after vaccination.

With respect to this clone: The antigen remains undetermined.

The CDR3 spans 16 residues. J gave up 0 bases and V 8 bases, and 8 bases lay outside the gene matches. The germline V gene encodes CDR1 SNHLY and CDR2 FYNNEI. Antigen-specific CD4+ T cell clonotypes were called by their expansion after viral peptide-pool culture in ViraFEST. Subsequent to a culture period of about ten days, CD4+ T cells were isolated. Nucleocapsid antibody tests were negative, and the vaccine recipients had no prior SARS-CoV-2 infection. Half the medium was swapped for IL-2 medium on days 3 and 7. Data came from immunoSEQ multiplex PCR; TCRdb stores just in-frame clones and leaves some out. This repertoire shows tens of thousands of clones, around 69% found once; its top ten account for 2.5% to 3.5%.

Source: CD4+ T cells from PBMCs cultured with HCoV-NL63 spike peptides, taken before COVID-19 vaccination. The receptor comes from a human donor who received a COVID-19 vaccine. The chain joins TRBV2 to TRBJ2-3; 10 bases fit TRBD2. The CDR3 DNA reads TGTGCCAGCGCTACTCCACTAGCGGGGAGCACAGATACGCAGTATTTT. It encodes CASATPLAGSTDTQYF. Based on the CDR3 plus reference TRBV2 and TRBJ2-3, the full variable domain is EPEVTQTPSHQVTQMGQEVILRCVPISNHLYFYWYRQILGQKVEFLVSFYNNEISEKSEIFDDQFSVERPDGSNFTLKIRSTKLEDSAMYFCASATPLAGSTDTQYFGPGTRLTVL.